A single sample gave rise to the 20 T cell receptor beta chains below, sequenced in a study of T cell responses to AZD1222 COVID-19 vaccine. Only in-frame clones appear in the TCRdb table, and some are missing; sequencing was by immunoSEQ multiplex PCR. The sample records about 59,000 clones, 84% being singletons. The sample here was peripheral blood, taken on day 0 of AZD1222 vaccination. These receptors all come from an adult in good health.

The chain carries TRBV9 and TRBJ1-3; D unclear. Per the germline V gene, CDR1 is SGDLS and CDR2 is YYNGEE. Trimming cost V 4 bases and J 1 base, with 9 bases left between them. This CDR3 is built from 14 residues. The CDR3 protein is CASSPEVSGNTIYF. The CDR3 DNA sequence: TGTGCCAGCAGCCCAGAGGTGTCTGGAAACACCATATATTTT.

This clone was seen just once. The V and J genes are TRBV11-2 and TRBJ1-3; 7 nucleotides agree with TRBD1. After removal of 4 bases from V and 0 bases from J, the junction contained 6 bases not matched to a gene. This CDR3 has 16 residues. Germline CDR1 and CDR2: SGHAT and FQNNGV. CDR3 sequence (DNA): TGTGCCAGCAGCTCGCACAGGGGTTCCTCTGGAAACACCATATATTTT. Its protein product is CASSSHRGSSGNTIYF.

V usage is TRBV4-1 and J usage is TRBJ1-2, with D hard to call. Germline V gives CDR1 MGHRA, CDR2 YSYEKL. V was shortened by 1 base and J by 3 bases, with 12 bases between the two germline ends. The CDR3 sequence is 15 residues long. For the CDR3, the DNA is TGCGCCAGCAGCCAAGCGACAACCTCGTACTATGGCTACACCTTC. Translating gives CASSQATTSYYGYTF.

V and J are TRBV18 and TRBJ2-5; 7 positions match TRBD1. The CDR3 contains 13 residues. Per germline, CDR1 KGHSH and CDR2 LQKENI. The V segment lost 8 bases and the J segment 5 bases; nucleotides outside the gene matches: 8. The CDR3 spells CASARQGGETQYF. DNA of the CDR3: TGTGCCAGCGCCCGACAGGGCGGTGAGACCCAGTACTTC.

The chain uses TRBV19 and TRBJ1-2; D gene uncertain. CDR1 and CDR2 from the germline V gene are LNHDA and SQIVND (reference sequence). CDR3 length equals 12 residues. V lost 1 base and J lost 6, with 6 bases in between. CDR3: CASSIGPNGYTF. DNA for the CDR3: TGTGCCAGTAGTATAGGACCGAATGGCTACACCTTC.

This clone showed up just once. The V gene is TRBV12-3 or TRBV12-4, the J gene TRBJ2-7; the D is unclear. V gave up 0 bases and J gave up 5 bases, with 2 bases separating them. This CDR3 is built from 11 residues. CDR3 in amino acids: CASSLAHEQYF. CDR3 bases: TGTGCCAGCAGTTTAGCGCACGAGCAGTACTTC.

The rearrangement joins TRBV5-1 to TRBJ1-6; D call uncertain. V shed 0 bases and J shed 13 bases, with 11 bases lying between them. Germline values: CDR1 SGHRS, CDR2 YFSETQ. This CDR3 region has 13 residues. In DNA form, the CDR3 reads TGCGCCAGCAGCTTGGACGAATCGGGGCCCCTCCACTTT. Translation: CASSLDESGPLHF.

The chain employs TRBV28 and TRBJ1-6; the D is unclear. Germline-derived CDR1 and CDR2 are MDHEN and SYDVKM. Trimming cost V 7 bases and J 11 bases, with 18 bases left between them. This CDR3 is built from 14 residues. Here the CDR3 DNA reads TGTGCCAGCATCGTGGTGGGAGGGAGAACACCCCTCCACTTT. Encoded protein: CASIVVGGRTPLHF. The whole variable domain, filled in from reference TRBV28 and TRBJ1-6, reads DVKVTQSSRYLVKRTGEKVFLECVQDMDHENMFWYRQDPGLGLRLIYFSYDVKMKEKGDIPEGYSVSREKKERFSLILESASTNQTSMYLCASIVVGGRTPLHFGNGTRLTVT.

V is TRBV28 and J is TRBJ1-2, with D unclear. The CDR3 consists of 13 residues. V gave up 11 bases and J gave up 4 bases, with 17 bases separating them. CDR1 MDHEN and CDR2 SYDVKM come from the germline V gene. Written as DNA, the CDR3 is TGTGCCGCCCGCAGCCTGGATGGCTATGGCTACACCTTC. It translates to CAARSLDGYGYTF.

The chain joins TRBV7-9 to TRBJ2-7, with 7 bases fitting TRBD1. The CDR3 length is 14 residues. The ends lost 1 base at V and 7 bases at J; junction bases unmatched: 7. CDR1 is SEHNR, CDR2 FQNEAQ, per germline (reference sequence). The CDR3 bases are TGTGCCAGCAGCTTAGGAGGGGGCCGCGGGGAGCAGTACTTC. Amino acid sequence: CASSLGGGRGEQYF.

This sequence joins TRBV2 and TRBJ1-6; D unresolved. V shed 4 bases and J shed 4 bases, with 5 bases lying between them. This CDR3 is 13 amino acids long. Germline V CDR1 and CDR2: SNHLY, FYNNEI. This CDR3 is CASSGRYNSPLHF. The CDR3 DNA is TGTGCCAGCAGTGGGCGGTATAATTCACCCCTCCACTTT.

This chain joins TRBV18 and TRBJ1-5; TRBD1 might be the D (6 bases). Germline CDR1 is KGHSH and CDR2 is LQKENI. This CDR3 region has 15 residues. V was cut by 2 bases and J by 5 bases, with 13 bases left in between. The CDR3 loop reads CASSPGRDNYQPQHF. The DNA of the CDR3 is TGTGCCAGCTCACCAGGCCGGGACAACTATCAGCCCCAGCATTTT.

Turning to this clone: Because the CDR3's place on the DNA is in doubt, the DNA is left out and the CDR3 is given as listed by TCRdb. The chain joins TRBV6-8 to TRBJ1-4; the table's D gene call, TRBD1, was not cross checked with the DNA. The CDR3 extends over 14 residues, inclusive of both ends. Germline values: CDR1 MNHGY, CDR2 SAAAGT. CDR3 amino acids: CASSFHRVAKNCFF.

The chain couples TRBV2 to TRBJ1-1; 7 positions match TRBD1. The junction had 5 bases not matched to a gene; V was cut back by 6 bases and J by 7 bases. The CDR3 loop spans 12 amino acids. Germline CDR1 and CDR2: SNHLY and FYNNEI. CDR3 sequence: CASRTQGSEAFF. CDR3 nucleotides: TGTGCCAGCAGGACACAGGGGAGTGAAGCTTTCTTT.

The genes are TRBV30 and TRBJ2-7; 10 bases fit TRBD1. The CDR3 runs to 14 residues. V dropped 7 bases and J dropped 0; count of bases not matched to a gene: 6. The germline CDR1 and CDR2 sequences are GTSNPN and SVGIG (reference sequence). This CDR3 is CASRDRGFSYEQYF. The CDR3 nucleotides are TGTGCCTCTAGGGACAGGGGATTCTCCTACGAGCAGTACTTC.

This clone was counted once. The gene calls are TRBV7-9 and TRBJ1-1; D uncertain. The CDR3 has 11 residues. Germline CDR1 reads SEHNR; CDR2 reads FQNEAQ (reference sequence). V lost 4 bases to trimming and J lost 7 bases, with 7 bases between them. The CDR3 region is CASSSPGEAFF. Here the CDR3 DNA reads TGTGCCAGCAGCTCCCCGGGTGAAGCTTTCTTT.

CDR3 in amino acids: CASSHGLNEKLFF. CDR3 coding DNA: TGCGCCAGCAGCCACGGTCTCAATGAAAAACTGTTTTTT. This sequence joins TRBV10-1 and TRBJ1-4; D gene ambiguous. V dropped 6 bases and J dropped 5 bases, with 10 bases sitting between them. The CDR3 is made up of 13 amino acids. Germline V gives CDR1 WNHNN, CDR2 SYGVQD (reference sequence).

Concerning this clone: At one end, the junction sequence differs from germline, possibly due to a read error. J is TRBJ2-3 and V is TRBV13; D unresolved. From germline, CDR1 is PRHDT and CDR2 FYEKMQ (reference sequence). The CDR3 extends over 12 amino acids. DNA of the CDR3: TGTGCCACCCCCCGCTACACAAATACGCAGTATTTT. The encoded protein is CATPRYTNTQYF.

V is TRBV5-4 and J is TRBJ1-3; 9 bases align to TRBD1. The CDR3 contains 16 residues. Germline V lookup: CDR1 SGHNT, CDR2 YYREEE (reference sequence). V trimming: 2 bases; J trimming: 2 bases; junction bases outside the gene matches: 5. The CDR3 DNA reads as TGTGCCAGCAGCTTTGTACAGGGGGCTACTGGAAACACCATATATTTT. Translating it yields CASSFVQGATGNTIYF.

This rearrangement joins TRBV28 to TRBJ2-7, with 9 bases that match TRBD1. This CDR3 region has 14 residues. Per germline, CDR1 MDHEN and CDR2 SYDVKM. The ends lost 5 bases at V and 3 bases at J; junction bases unmatched: 5. The CDR3 DNA is TGTGCCAGCAGTCTCTCGACAGGGGGCTACGAGCAGTACTTC. Protein sequence: CASSLSTGGYEQYF.